This TCR beta chain was captured in a study of Ad26.COV2.S vaccination and SARS-CoV-2 variants (dated by TCRdb to the early 2020s). With respect to the entire study: Vaccine-arm donors were drawn from COV1001, a multicentre, randomized, double-blind, placebo-controlled phase I-IIa trial of Ad26.COV2.S in healthy adults. Ad26.COV2.S was administered intramuscularly at 5 x 10^10 or 1 x 10^11 viral particles, either as a single shot or as two shots given 56 days apart. TCRbeta repertoire sequencing was used to assess the specificity and breadth of SARS-CoV-2-reactive T cell receptors after Ad26.COV2.S vaccination. A total of approximately 30 samples were included in the TCR-sequenced set, comprising about 20 Ad26.COV2.S vaccine recipients, 5 placebo recipients and 8 SARS-CoV-2 convalescent individuals. Trial participants were randomized into five groups of five: low-dose or high-dose Ad26.COV2.S given once or twice, or placebo on both occasions. Investigators remained blinded to trial group allocation during experiments and outcome assessment. Overall study outcomes, separate from this receptor: Vaccine and placebo recipients had comparable non-spike TCR breadth, which fits with the vaccine containing only spike. It was noted by the authors that total T cell responses may have been underestimated by the TCR breadth and depth analyses. The study was not powered for comparison of responses between vaccine doses or regimens. Compared with placebo recipients, Ad26.COV2.S recipients showed higher spike-specific TCR breadth (P = 0.0014). Substantial breadth of spike-specific CD8+ and CD4+ T cell responses was reported after vaccination.

About this clone: Its antigen is not yet known. It has no much larger one-base neighbor in the sample; base qualities were not kept.

V is clipped by 0 bases and J by 3 bases, and the sequence between their germline boundaries is 12 bases long. The germline V gene gives CDR1 as MGHRA and CDR2 as YSYEKL. Including cysteine and valine, the CDR3 has 15 amino acids. Left in the record is the CDR3 DNA by itself, 45 bases read in frame from the first base. The treatment or condition tag for this specimen amounts to: approximately 18 received Ad26.COV2.S at low or high dose, single or two shots; five or six received placebo; per-sample allocation not given. Repertoires of vaccine and placebo recipients were sequenced from samples taken on day 63 after the first injection. In Cohort 1b, around 25 adults aged 18-55 years were enrolled at a single site in Boston, USA, between 29 July and 7 August 2020. As a vaccine, Ad26.COV2.S was a replication-incompetent adenovirus type 26 vector that expressed a prefusion-stabilized SARS-CoV-2 spike protein derived from the original Wuhan strain.

The immunoSEQ Assay was used to sequence TCRbeta CDR3 regions. After extraction, genomic DNA underwent amplification by bias-controlled multiplex PCR, followed by high-throughput sequencing. For the original study's pipeline: To quantify the absolute abundance of every unique TCRbeta CDR3 region, sequences were collapsed and filtered. T cell fraction was estimated by normalizing TCRbeta template counts to usable DNA, with usable DNA measured through amplification of reference genes found in all nucleated cells. Repertoire TCRs were annotated as SARS-CoV-2-specific by exact matching of V gene, CDR3 amino acid sequence and J gene to a known reactive TCR set. The reference SARS-CoV-2 TCR set came from MIRA and was filtered for enrichment in COVID-19-positive ImmuneCODE repertoires, removing public or cross-reactive TCRs. Using the MIRA antigens, annotated TCRs were further analysed by specific ORF or by position within an ORF. Breadth was defined as the number of annotated unique rearrangements divided by the total number of unique productive rearrangements, and depth was defined as the summed frequency of the annotated unique rearrangements. Two-sided Wilcoxon rank-sum tests were applied when comparing TCR breadth between groups. TCRdb stores this immuneACCESS table with in-frame sequences only. Part of the clones is absent; in the studies checked, under half of the shortfall reflects unresolved V genes, and no reason is known for the rest. The DNA gave D and trimming, while V, J and clone size come from that table. For this sample the table gives 300,000 to 400,000 clones, of which 90% were detected only once. Around 5.5% of the sample comes from the top ten.

The sequencing here drew on peripheral blood, taken in a trial of Ad26.COV2.S vaccine versus placebo. The receptor was derived from a person between 18 and 60 years old who received the Ad26.COV2.S COVID-19 vaccine or a placebo. Recombination connected TRBV4-1 to TRBJ2-7; the D gene lacks a confident call. The nucleotide sequence is TGCGCCAGCAGCCAAGATCCTATTACTGGCTACGAGCAGTACGTC. Its translation reads: CASSQDPITGYEQYV.